This T cell receptor (beta chain) came from a study of T cells in Graves' hyperthyroidism and ophthalmopathy. CDR1 and CDR2 (germline): SGHRS, YFSETQ. The CDR3 consists of 15 residues. With 4 bases removed from V and 0 bases from J, the gap between germline ends came to 10 bases. In its sample, this clonotype was seen a few times. There were TCR beta CDR3 regions amplified from RNA transcripts. HTBI primers were the set used in a first-round RT-PCR of the TCR CDR3. TCRdb called the multiplex PCR reads again in MiXCR, with one record for every CDR3 protein. The sample yields approximately 740,000 distinct CDR3 sequences, 13% to 15% seen once.

Sequenced: blood. The clonotype was recovered from a woman younger than 35 with Graves' hyperthyroidism. This sequence joins TRBV5-1 and TRBJ2-2; D perhaps matches TRBD2 (6 bases). CDR3 coding DNA: TGCGCCAGCAGCCCCCCGGGGGCGAACACCGGGGAGCTGTTTTTT. It specifies CASSPPGANTGELFF.